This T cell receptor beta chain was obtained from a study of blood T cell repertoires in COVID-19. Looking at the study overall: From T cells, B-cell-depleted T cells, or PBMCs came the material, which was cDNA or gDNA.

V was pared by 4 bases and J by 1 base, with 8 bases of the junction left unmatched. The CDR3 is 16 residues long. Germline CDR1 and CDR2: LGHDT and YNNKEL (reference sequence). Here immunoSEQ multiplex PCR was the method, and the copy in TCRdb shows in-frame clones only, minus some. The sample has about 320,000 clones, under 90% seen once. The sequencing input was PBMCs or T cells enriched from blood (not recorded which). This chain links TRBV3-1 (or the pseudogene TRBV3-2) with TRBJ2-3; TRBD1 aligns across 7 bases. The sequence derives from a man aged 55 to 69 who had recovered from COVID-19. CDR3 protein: CASSRKTGLGTDTQYF. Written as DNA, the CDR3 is TGTGCCAGCAGCCGAAAGACAGGGTTGGGCACAGATACGCAGTATTTT.